This note documents a single T cell receptor beta chain sequence. Its antigen is not known. The data stem from a study of T cells after yellow fever vaccination. TCRdb re-analysed the 5' RACE reads in MiXCR, keeping a single row per CDR3 protein. The profile shows 620,000 or so distinct CDR3 sequences, 9% to 15% of them singletons. Study-wide results and limits: Peaking on day 5 versus 15, the secondary response was faster but weaker. Reappearance after the booster was observed for most primary-vaccination clones (about 97% CD4, just over 85% CD8). Clonotype sharing between CD4 and CD8 compartments was small.

Germline CDR1 reads LNHNV; CDR2 reads YYDKDF (reference sequence). The CDR3 spans 14 residues. Trimming left V 3 bases short and J 8 bases short, with 11 bases between. The chain uses TRBV15 and TRBJ1-6; weak D call: TRBD1 (6 bases). The sequenced sample was PBMCs, obtained on the day of the yellow fever booster vaccination. This clonotype was obtained from a man in his thirties or forties who received the YFV17D yellow fever vaccine. The CDR3 is CATSSQGLYSPLHF. Written as DNA, the CDR3 is TGTGCCACCAGCAGTCAGGGGTTGTATTCACCCCTCCACTTT.